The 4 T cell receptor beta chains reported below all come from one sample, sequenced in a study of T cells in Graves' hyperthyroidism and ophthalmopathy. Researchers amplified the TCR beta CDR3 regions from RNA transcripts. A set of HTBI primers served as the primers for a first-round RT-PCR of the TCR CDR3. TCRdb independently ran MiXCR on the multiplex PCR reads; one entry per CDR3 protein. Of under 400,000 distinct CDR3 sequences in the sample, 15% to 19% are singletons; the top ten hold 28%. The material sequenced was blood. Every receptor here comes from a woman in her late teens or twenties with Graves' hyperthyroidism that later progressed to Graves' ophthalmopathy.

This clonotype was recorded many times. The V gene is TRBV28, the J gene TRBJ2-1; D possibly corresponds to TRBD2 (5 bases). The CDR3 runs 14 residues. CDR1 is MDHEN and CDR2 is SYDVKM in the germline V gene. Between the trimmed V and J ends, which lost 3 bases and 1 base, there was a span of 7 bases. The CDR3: CASSFGISYNEQFF. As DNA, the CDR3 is TGTGCCAGCAGTTTCGGGATTTCCTACAATGAGCAGTTCTTC.

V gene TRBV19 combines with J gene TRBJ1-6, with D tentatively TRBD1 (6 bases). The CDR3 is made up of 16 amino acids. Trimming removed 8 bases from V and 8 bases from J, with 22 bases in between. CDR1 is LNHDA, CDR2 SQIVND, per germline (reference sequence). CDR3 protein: CASRQGTGAADSPLHF. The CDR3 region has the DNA TGTGCCAGTCGCCAGGGGACCGGGGCAGCTGATTCACCCCTCCACTTT.

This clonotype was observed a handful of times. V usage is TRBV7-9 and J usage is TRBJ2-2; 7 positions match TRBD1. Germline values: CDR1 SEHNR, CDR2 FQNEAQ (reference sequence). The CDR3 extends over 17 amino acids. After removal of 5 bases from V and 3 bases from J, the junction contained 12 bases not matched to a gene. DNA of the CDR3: TGTGCCAGCAGCCCCCCCCGTAGGGGGCGCGACACCGGGGAGCTGTTTTTT. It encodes CASSPPRRGRDTGELFF.

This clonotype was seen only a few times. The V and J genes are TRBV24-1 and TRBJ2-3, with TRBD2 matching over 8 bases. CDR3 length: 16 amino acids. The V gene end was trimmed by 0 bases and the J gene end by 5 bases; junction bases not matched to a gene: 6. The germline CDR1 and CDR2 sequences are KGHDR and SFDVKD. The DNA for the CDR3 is TGTGCCACCAGTGATTTGCGTAGCGGGAATATAGATACGCAGTATTTT. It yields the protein CATSDLRSGNIDTQYF.